Listed below are T cell receptor beta chains from one sample, sequenced in a study of vaccination effects on CD4 cells after COVID-19. Generated by immunoSEQ multiplex PCR, the TCRdb table keeps only in-frame clones and is missing some. The table lists about 80,000 clones, about three quarters of them singletons. These receptors lack a known antigen. Specimen: CD4+ T cells from PBMCs cultured with HCoV-OC43 spike peptides, collected after COVID-19 vaccination. The receptors were sampled from a human donor who received a COVID-19 vaccine. CDR3s include the opening cysteine and the closing phenylalanine or tryptophan. D genes are given only for firm matches. A clone size is listed for some rows: how often the clone was seen (once, few, many), or a class if it is expanded.

D gene,clone size,J gene,V gene,CDR3 protein,CDR3 DNA
TRBD1,.,TRBJ2-3,TRBV2,CASSRQGSTDTQYF,TGTGCCAGCAGTCGACAGGGGAGCACAGATACGCAGTATTTT
.,once,TRBJ2-2,TRBV7-9,CASSFGSNTGELFF,TGTGCCAGCAGCTTTGGCAGCAACACCGGGGAGCTGTTTTTT
.,.,TRBJ2-3,TRBV2,CASSPQPSTDTQYF,TGTGCCAGCAGCCCCCAGCCTAGCACAGATACGCAGTATTTT
.,few,TRBJ1-1,TRBV7-5,CARTLKNTEAFF,TGTGCCAGAACCCTTAAGAACACTGAAGCTTTCTTT
.,.,TRBJ1-1,TRBV19,CASSIAMTPRAAEAFF,TGTGCCAGTAGTATAGCCATGACCCCGAGGGCCGCTGAAGCTTTCTTT
TRBD1,few,TRBJ1-3,TRBV9,CASSGQGAYGNTIYF,TGTGCCAGCAGCGGACAGGGGGCTTATGGAAACACCATATATTTT
.,few,TRBJ1-2,TRBV2,CASSDDLGYGYTF,TGTGCCAGCAGTGATGACTTAGGCTATGGCTACACCTTC
TRBD1,.,TRBJ2-1,TRBV14,CASSPRDRGYNEQFF,TGTGCCAGCAGCCCGCGGGACAGGGGGTACAATGAGCAGTTCTTC
.,.,TRBJ2-6,TRBV5-1,CASSLTGRYSGANVLTF,TGCGCCAGCAGCTTGACAGGCCGATACTCTGGGGCCAACGTCCTGACTTTC
TRBD1,.,TRBJ1-2,TRBV12-3/TRBV12-4,CAINRGGDYGYTF,TGTGCCATCAATAGAGGGGGCGACTATGGCTACACCTTC
TRBD2,.,TRBJ2-1,TRBV28,CASTGGGYNEQFF,TGTGCCAGCACGGGGGGAGGCTACAATGAGCAGTTCTTC
.,few,TRBJ2-2,TRBV2,CASGGGSGFNTGELFF,TGTGCCAGCGGCGGAGGGTCCGGGTTCAACACCGGGGAGCTGTTTTTT
.,.,TRBJ2-3,TRBV7-2,CASSLKAVTRTDTQYF,TGTGCCAGCAGCTTAAAGGCGGTCACTCGCACAGATACGCAGTATTTT
.,.,TRBJ1-4,TRBV25-1,CASSDLRRGEKLFF,TGTGCCAGCAGTGACTTAAGACGAGGTGAAAAACTGTTTTTT
TRBD1,.,TRBJ1-1,TRBV28,CASSSNGQGGTEAFF,TGTGCCAGCAGTTCAAACGGACAGGGAGGGACTGAAGCTTTCTTT
TRBD2,.,TRBJ2-5,TRBV7-2,CASSSSGLAGWETQYF,TGTGCCAGCAGCTCCTCGGGACTAGCGGGGTGGGAGACCCAGTACTTC
.,.,TRBJ1-6,TRBV10-2,CASREAFVAGSPLHF,TGCGCCAGCAGAGAAGCCTTTGTCGCGGGTTCACCCCTCCACTTT
.,.,TRBJ1-1,TRBV14,CASSRSGAEAFF,TGTGCCAGCAGCCGGTCGGGGGCTGAAGCTTTCTTT
.,few,TRBJ1-5,TRBV18,CASSPSAVGQPQHF,TGTGCCAGCTCACCATCGGCAGTCGGGCAGCCCCAGCATTTT
.,.,TRBJ1-2,TRBV18,CASSPRNNYGYTF,TGTGCCAGCTCACCACGGAACAACTATGGCTACACCTTC
TRBD2,.,TRBJ2-1,TRBV6-2/TRBV6-3,CASSYGLAAGGEQFF,TGTGCCAGCAGTTACGGACTAGCGGCGGGGGGTGAGCAGTTCTTC
.,.,TRBJ2-3,TRBV10-1,CASSESASGTDTQYF,TGCGCCAGCAGTGAGTCAGCTAGCGGCACAGATACGCAGTATTTT
.,.,TRBJ2-1,TRBV11-2,CASSLSVGEQFF,TGTGCCAGCAGCTTATCGGTTGGTGAGCAGTTCTTC
.,few,TRBJ1-5,TRBV30,CAWSVPGAKAHF,TGTGCCTGGAGTGTACCAGGGGCGAAGGCGCATTTT